This T cell receptor beta chain was identified in a study of T cell changes during pregnancy in multiple sclerosis. The data were produced by immunoSEQ multiplex PCR, yet TCRdb's version contains in-frame clones alone and is incomplete. The table has fewer than 95,000 clones, 85% to 95% seen once; the top ten hold about 4.5%. Per the germline V gene, CDR1 is GTSNPN and CDR2 is SVGIG (reference sequence). V was trimmed by 0 bases and J by 1 base, leaving 9 bases between them. This CDR3 has 14 amino acids. The chain employs TRBV30 and TRBJ1-1, with D possibly matching TRBD1 (5 bases). This clonotype was obtained from a female donor with multiple sclerosis, enrolled in a pregnancy study. The sample consisted of peripheral blood, taken in the first trimester of pregnancy. The CDR3 is CAWSVRGGNTEAFF. The DNA for the CDR3 is TGTGCCTGGAGTGTACGCGGGGGGAACACTGAAGCTTTCTTT.